These 6 T cell receptor beta chains were sequenced from one sample in a study of tumor and adjacent non-tumor tissue in lung cancer. The library came from three nested PCR rounds adapted from ARM-PCR protocols. TCRdb reprocessed the multiplex PCR reads with MiXCR, giving one entry per CDR3 protein. Here the sample spans just over 200,000 distinct CDR3 sequences, around 71% being singletons. No cell sorting was done before RNA was extracted from the tissue. Sequenced sample: lung tumor tissue. The source is a man between 60 and 75 years old with non-small cell lung cancer.

Note on this clonotype: A read error may account for a junction end that differs from germline. CDR3 protein: CSASTPSLSGRRNEQNF. The CDR3 region has the DNA TGCAGTGCTTCGACACCCTCCCTATCCGGGAGGCGGAACGAGCAGAACTTC. V gene TRBV20-1 combines with J gene TRBJ2-7; 7 nucleotides align to TRBD2. Germline CDR1 and CDR2: DFQATT and SNEGSKA (reference sequence). The length of the CDR3 is 17 residues.

As regards this clonotype: One base away lies a much larger clone, so this may be a sequencing read error. The V call is TRBV20-1, the J call TRBJ2-7; maybe TRBD1 (5 bases). The V end was cut by 3 bases, the J end by 5 bases, with 17 bases between. This CDR3 has 14 residues. Looked up from germline, CDR1 is DFQATT and CDR2 is SNEGSKA (reference sequence). The CDR3 region is CSASGLVQVHEQYF. CDR3 DNA: TGCAGTGCTAGTGGGTTAGTACAGGTCCACGAGCAGTACTTC.

About this clonotype: A read error may explain this, as a much larger clone is one base away. The genes are TRBV6-1 and TRBJ1-5; 7 bases align to TRBD1. Germline assignment: CDR1 MNHNS and CDR2 SASEGT. This CDR3 has 12 amino acids. CDR3 coding DNA: TGTGCCTGCAGCAACAGGGGCCAGCCCCAGCATTTT. Amino acid sequence: CACSNRGQPQHF.

Regarding this clonotype: This may be a read error: a much more frequent sequence differs by one nucleotide. The chain joins TRBV10-2 to TRBJ2-7; D remains unclear. The V gene's germline CDR1 is WSHSY and CDR2 SAAADI. The CDR3 has 14 residues. Deletions cut 3 bases from V and 0 bases from J, with 9 bases between. CDR3 sequence: CASSDTWASYEQYF. Written as DNA, the CDR3 is TGCGCCAGCAGTGATACATGGGCCTCCTACGAGCAGTACTTC.

The V call is TRBV5-1, the J call TRBJ1-1, with D possibly being TRBD1 (5 bases). V lost 1 base, J lost 5 bases, and 9 bases lay in between. CDR3 length equals 13 residues. Germline CDR1 and CDR2: SGHRS and YFSETQ. The CDR3 spells CASSLWGDTEAFF. The CDR3 DNA is TGCGCCAGCAGCTTGTGGGGGGATACTGAAGCTTTCTTT.

This clonotype was recorded a few times. The chain is built from TRBV10-3 and TRBJ2-7; TRBD2 is a possible D gene (5 bases). CDR1 is ENHRY and CDR2 is SYGVKD in the germline V gene. The ends were cut back, 6 bases at V and 3 bases at J, with 9 bases in the middle. This CDR3 is 12 amino acids long. CDR3 in amino acids: CAIRGEGYEQYF. CDR3 DNA sequence: TGTGCCATCAGAGGCGAGGGCTACGAGCAGTACTTC.